The text below deals with one T cell receptor (beta chain). This may arise from a read error, as a much more abundant clone is one base away. TCRdb ran MiXCR on the RT-PCR reads and lists one entry per CDR3 protein. The top ten clones hold approximately 11% of a sample with hundreds of thousands of distinct CDR3 sequences, over 9% of them seen once. This entry is derived from a study of response to subunit inactivated influenza vaccine. CDR1 is MGHDK and CDR2 is SYGVNS in the germline V gene. The CDR3 consists of 13 residues. These data were also reused for a study on T cells expressing NK-cell markers. That source notes: With UMIs, 5'RACE template switching was used to make TCR beta cDNA. Sorted T-cell subsets CD3+CD56+NKG2C+, CD3+CD56+NKG2C- and CD3+CD56-NKG2C+ were TCR beta-sequenced. Sequencing covered eight donors, seven HCMV-seropositive and one seronegative. Dominant NKG2C+ clonotypes were found to form about 1.0-8% of CD8+ T cells in 5 or 6 donors. The CD3+CD56-NKG2C+ fraction of four donors was likewise dominated by these clonotypes.

The source material was PBMCs from blood, sampled on the day of vaccination. The source is a man aged 45-65 years who received an inactivated influenza vaccine. The chain uses TRBV25-1 and TRBJ2-5; D remains ambiguous. The CDR3 nucleotides read TGTGCCAGCAGTGACATTCTGCTTGAGATCCAGTACTTC. Residues: CASSDILLEIQYF.